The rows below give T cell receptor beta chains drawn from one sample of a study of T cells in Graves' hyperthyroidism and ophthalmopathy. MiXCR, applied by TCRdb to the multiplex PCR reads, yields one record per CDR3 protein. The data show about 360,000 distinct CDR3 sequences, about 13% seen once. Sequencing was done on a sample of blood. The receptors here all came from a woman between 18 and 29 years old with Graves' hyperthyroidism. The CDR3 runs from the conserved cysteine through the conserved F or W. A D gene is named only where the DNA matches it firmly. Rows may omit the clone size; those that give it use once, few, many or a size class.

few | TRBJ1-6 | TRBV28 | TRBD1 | TGTGCCAGCAGCACGACAGGGATTTTTAGTTCACCCCTCCACTTT | CASSTTGIFSSPLHF
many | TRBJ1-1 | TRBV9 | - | TGTGCCAGCAGCGTCTCCGACACTGAAGCTTTCTTT | CASSVSDTEAFF
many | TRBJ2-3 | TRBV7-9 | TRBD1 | TGTGCCAGCAGTTTAGACACCAACAGGGGGCTCGATACGCAGTATTTT | CASSLDTNRGLDTQYF
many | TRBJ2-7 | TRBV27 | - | TGTGCCAGCAGTTTCGGGCGCCCCTACGAGCAGTACTTC | CASSFGRPYEQYF
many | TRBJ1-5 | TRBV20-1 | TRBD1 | TGCAGTGCTTCCACAGGGGGCAAGTATAGCAATCAGCCCCAGCATTTT | CSASTGGKYSNQPQHF
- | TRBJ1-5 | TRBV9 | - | TGTGCCAGCAGCACACGACGGAGCAATCAGCCCCAGCATTTT | CASSTRRSNQPQHF
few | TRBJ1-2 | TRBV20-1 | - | TGCAGTGCTAGCCGGGACCCCTATGGCTACACCTTC | CSASRDPYGYTF
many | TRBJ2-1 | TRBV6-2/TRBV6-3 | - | TGTGCCAGCACCGGTTACAGGGGGGGGGCTCGGAATGAGCAGTTCTTC | CASTGYRGGARNEQFF
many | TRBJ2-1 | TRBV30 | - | TGTGCTGGAAAACTAGTGGCCTACAATGAGCAGTTCTTC | CAGKLVAYNEQFF
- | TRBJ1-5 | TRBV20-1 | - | TGCAGGGTTAGCAATCAGCCCCAGCATTTT | CRVSNQPQHF
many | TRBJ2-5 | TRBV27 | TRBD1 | TGTGCCAGCAGCCACAGGGGTTCCGAGACCCAGTACTTC | CASSHRGSETQYF
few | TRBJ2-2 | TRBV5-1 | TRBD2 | TGCGCCAGCAGCTTGGTGGCTAGCGGGAGGTCCGGGGAGCTGTTTTTT | CASSLVASGRSGELFF
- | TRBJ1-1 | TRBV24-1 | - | TGTGCCACCAGCGGGGGCCCACGGGGTGCTGAAGCTTTCTTT | CATSGGPRGAEAFF
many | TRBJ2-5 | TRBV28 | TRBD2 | TGTGCCAGCAGTCCGGGAGGGGGAATGGAGACCCAGTACTTC | CASSPGGGMETQYF
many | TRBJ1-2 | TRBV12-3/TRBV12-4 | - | TGTGCCAGCAGTTTACAGGGCGGAGGCTACACCTTC | CASSLQGGGYTF
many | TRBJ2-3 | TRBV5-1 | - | TGCGCCAGCACCGAGTGGGGGAGAGCAGATACGCAGTATTTT | CASTEWGRADTQYF
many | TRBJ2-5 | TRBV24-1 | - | TGTGCCACCAGCCAAGGATGGGCGGAGACCCAGTACTTC | CATSQGWAETQYF
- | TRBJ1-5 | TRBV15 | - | TGTGCCACCAGGGCTCCCCAGCATTTT | CATRAPQHF
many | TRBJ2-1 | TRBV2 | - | TGTGCCAGCAGTGAACAGGGATACAATGAGCAGTTCTTC | CASSEQGYNEQFF
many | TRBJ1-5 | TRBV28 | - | TGTGCCAGCAGTTGGGACGTGGGTCAGCCCCAGCATTTT | CASSWDVGQPQHF
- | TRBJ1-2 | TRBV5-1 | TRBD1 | TGCGCCAGCAGCTGGGGACAGGGCACTAACTATGGCTACACCTTC | CASSWGQGTNYGYTF
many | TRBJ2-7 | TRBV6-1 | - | TGTGCCAGCAGGGATCGACTGAGGCCCTTGGTAGAGCAGTACTTC | CASRDRLRPLVEQYF
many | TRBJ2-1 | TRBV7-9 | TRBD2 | TGTGCCAGCAGCTTAACTAGCGGGGGGAATGAGCAGTTCTTC | CASSLTSGGNEQFF
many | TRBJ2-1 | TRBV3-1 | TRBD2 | TGTGCCAGCAGCCATTCACTAGCGGGATACAATGAGCAGTTCTTC | CASSHSLAGYNEQFF
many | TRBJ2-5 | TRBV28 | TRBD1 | TGTGCCACTCATTATACAGGGGGCGCAGAGACCCAGTACTTC | CATHYTGGAETQYF
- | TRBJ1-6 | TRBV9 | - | TGTGCCAGCAGCGGCAAAGATTCACCCCTCCACTTT | CASSGKDSPLHF
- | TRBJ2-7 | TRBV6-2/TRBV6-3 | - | TGTGCCAGCAGTCCGTTGGAAACGGGGGCTCCCTCCTACGAGCAGTACTTC | CASSPLETGAPSYEQYF
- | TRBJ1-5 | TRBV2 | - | TGTGCCAGCAGTCCAACCATCACGGCCGTAAGCAATCAGCCCCAGCATTTT | CASSPTITAVSNQPQHF
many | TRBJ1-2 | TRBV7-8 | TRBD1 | TGTGCCAGCAGCGATCCGGGACAGGCCTTAATCTATGGCTACACCTTC | CASSDPGQALIYGYTF
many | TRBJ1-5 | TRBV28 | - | TGTGCCAGCAGTTTAGACAGATCCAGCAATCAGCCCCAGCATTTT | CASSLDRSSNQPQHF
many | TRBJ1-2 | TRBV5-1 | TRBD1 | TGCGCCAGCAGCTCCCCGGACAGGGAGGTGTATGGCTACACCTTC | CASSSPDREVYGYTF
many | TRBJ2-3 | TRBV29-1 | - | TGCAGCGTTGCCGGGGACCGATCCAGCACAGATACGCAGTATTTT | CSVAGDRSSTDTQYF
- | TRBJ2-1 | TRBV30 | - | TGTGCCTGGAGTGTTGGGGGGCCGCCCTACAATGAGCAGTTCTTC | CAWSVGGPPYNEQFF
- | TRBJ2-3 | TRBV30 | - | TGTGGGGCAGGGGGCACAGATACGCAGTATTTT | CGAGGTDTQYF
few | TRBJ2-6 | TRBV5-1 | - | TGCGCCAGCAACCTCCTTGTCTCTGGGGCCAACGTCCTGACTTTC | CASNLLVSGANVLTF
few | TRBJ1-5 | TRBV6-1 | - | TGTGCCAGCAGTGAATGGACAGTCAATCAGCCCCAGCATTTT | CASSEWTVNQPQHF
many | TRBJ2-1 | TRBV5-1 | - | TGCGCCAGCGCCTCATCGGGCAATGAGGAGTTCTTC | CASASSGNEEFF
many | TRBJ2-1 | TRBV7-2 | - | TGTGCCAGCAGCTCCCGCGAGAGGAAGAATGAGCAGTTCTTC | CASSSRERKNEQFF
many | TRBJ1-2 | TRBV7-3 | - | TGTGCCAGCAGCTTAGACAGTTCCTACTATGGCTACACCTTC | CASSLDSSYYGYTF
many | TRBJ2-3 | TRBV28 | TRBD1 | TGTGCCAGCGAGTCCCCAGGGGGCCCGCAGTATTTT | CASESPGGPQYF
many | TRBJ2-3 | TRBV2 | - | TGTGCCAGCACCATGACTCCCGGGGGCCGTGAAGATACGCAGTATTTT | CASTMTPGGREDTQYF
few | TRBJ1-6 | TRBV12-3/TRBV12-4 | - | TGTGCCAGCAGTTCCGGGACACTAAATTCACCCCTCCACTTT | CASSSGTLNSPLHF
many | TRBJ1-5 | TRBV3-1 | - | TGTGCCAGCAGCCCACCAGGGCATCAGCCCCAGCATTTT | CASSPPGHQPQHF
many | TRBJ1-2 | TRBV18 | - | TGTGCCAGCTCACCACCCCCGGGGGGGATGAACTATGGCTACACCTTC | CASSPPPGGMNYGYTF
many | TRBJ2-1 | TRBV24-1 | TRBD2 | TGTGCCACCAGTGACCCCACCAGGACTAGCGGGAGCAACTTCAATGAGCAGTTCTTC | CATSDPTRTSGSNFNEQFF
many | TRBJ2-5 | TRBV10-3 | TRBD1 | TGTGCCATCCGGGGACAGGGGCTCCAAGAGACCCAGTACTTC | CAIRGQGLQETQYF
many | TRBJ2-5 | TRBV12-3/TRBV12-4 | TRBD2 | TGTGCCAGCAGCATGAGCGGGAGAGGGGATGAGACCCAGTACTTC | CASSMSGRGDETQYF
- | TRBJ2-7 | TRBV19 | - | TGTGCCAGTAGTCACGGACAGTGGAGCTCCTACGAGCAGTACTTC | CASSHGQWSSYEQYF
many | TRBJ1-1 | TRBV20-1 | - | TGCAGTGCTAGCCCCCGAACCGCGAACACTGAAGCTTTCTTT | CSASPRTANTEAFF
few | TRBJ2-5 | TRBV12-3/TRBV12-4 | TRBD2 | TGTGCCAGCAGCCGGACTAGCGGGGGGGCCGGGGAGACCCAGTACTTC | CASSRTSGGAGETQYF
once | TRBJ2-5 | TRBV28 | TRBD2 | TGTGCCAGTGGGCCTAGCGGGAGCCGAGGGTACTTC | CASGPSGSRGYF
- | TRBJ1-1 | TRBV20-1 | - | TGCAGTGCTACGGCTAACACTGAAGCTTTCTTT | CSATANTEAFF
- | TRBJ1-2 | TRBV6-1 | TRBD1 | TGTGCCACCAGGACAGGGGGGGCTCACTATGGCTACACCTTC | CATRTGGAHYGYTF
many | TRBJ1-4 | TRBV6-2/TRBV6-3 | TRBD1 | TGTGCCAGCAGTCCGCAGGGGGCTGGTGAAAAACTGTTTTTT | CASSPQGAGEKLFF
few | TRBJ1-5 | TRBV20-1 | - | TGCAGTGCTACCGGGGAGTGGGGCAATCAGCCCCAGCATTTT | CSATGEWGNQPQHF
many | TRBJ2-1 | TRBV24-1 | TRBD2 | TGTGCCACCAGTGGCCCCGGACTAGCGGGCTATATCTCCTACAATGAGCAGTTCTTC | CATSGPGLAGYISYNEQFF
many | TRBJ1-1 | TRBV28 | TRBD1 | TGTGCCAGCAGAACAGGGGGAGGGAACACTGAAGCTTTCTTT | CASRTGGGNTEAFF